Below, one T cell receptor beta chain is given with its context. Clinical history reported by participants formed the basis on which cohorts were assigned. The data are from a study of blood T cell repertoires in COVID-19. Study background: Whether acute or convalescent, the COVID-19 samples came from the United States, Italy and Spain. Nucleic acid was either cDNA or gDNA, and it came from T cells, B-cell-depleted T cells, or PBMCs.

Authors' analysis steps: Amplification with reference gene primers provided the estimates of nucleated cell counts. Data came from immunoSEQ multiplex PCR; TCRdb stores just in-frame clones and leaves some out. V, J and clone size were drawn from that table, and D and trimming were deduced from the DNA. The data contain about 200,000 clones, over 75% of them seen just once; the ten biggest clones take up 6% to 7.5%. CDR1 is SGHRS and CDR2 is YFSETQ in the germline V gene. V was shortened by 0 bases and J by 2 bases, with 9 bases between the two germline ends. The CDR3 extends over 16 amino acids. The source material was PBMCs or T cells enriched from blood (not recorded which). The chain recombines TRBV5-1 with TRBJ2-6; D is unclear. This receptor was taken from a woman in her forties with acute COVID-19. The CDR3 coding sequence is TGCGCCAGCAGCTTGGTGGTAGATACTGGGGCCAACGTCCTGACTTTC. Its protein is CASSLVVDTGANVLTF.